The 5 T cell receptor beta chains below were found in one sample sequenced in a study of T cells in Graves' hyperthyroidism and ophthalmopathy. The investigators amplified TCR beta CDR3 regions from RNA transcripts. First-round RT-PCR with HTBI primers amplified the TCR CDR3 region. TCRdb recomputed calls from the multiplex PCR reads with MiXCR, one row per CDR3 protein. The sample consists of over 350,000 distinct CDR3 sequences, around 15% of them appearing once. The sequenced material came from blood. These receptor sequences come from a man aged 18 to 29 with Graves' ophthalmopathy.

The sample holds many counts of this clonotype. The rearrangement joins TRBV13 to TRBJ1-1; 9 positions match TRBD1. Trimming removed 5 bases from V and 6 bases from J; junction bases left unmatched: 7. There are 14 residues in the CDR3. Germline V gene lookup returns CDR1 PRHDT and CDR2 FYEKMQ (reference sequence). The CDR3 coding sequence is TGTGCCAGCAGCAAAAACAGGGGGCTCGCTGAAGCTTTCTTT. Protein product: CASSKNRGLAEAFF.

This clonotype was picked up a small number of times. The chain links TRBV10-3 to TRBJ2-1; D may correspond to TRBD1 or TRBD2 (5 bases each). CDR1 is ENHRY and CDR2 is SYGVKD in the germline V gene. The CDR3 consists of 15 residues. The germline V and J ends were trimmed by 6 bases and 6 bases, with 18 bases remaining between them. The DNA for the CDR3 is TGTGCCATCAGGAGACTATACGGACAAGCCAATGAGCAGTTCTTC. Translation: CAIRRLYGQANEQFF.

The V call is TRBV4-2, the J call TRBJ1-1; D is unclear. The CDR3 extends over 14 amino acids. The ends were cut back, 8 bases at V and 9 bases at J, with 22 bases in the middle. Germline loops: CDR1 LGHNA, CDR2 YNFKEQ. The CDR3 DNA sequence: TGTGCCAGCGTGTCCTTCGGTGCGGAAAATAAAGCTTTCTTT. It is translated as CASVSFGAENKAFF.

This clonotype came up many times. The chain joins TRBV27 to TRBJ2-3, with 7 bases that match TRBD2. The CDR3 is made up of 13 amino acids. Trimming removed 11 bases from V and 3 bases from J; junction bases left unmatched: 8. Per the germline V gene, CDR1 is MNHEY and CDR2 is SMNVEV (reference sequence). The CDR3 protein is CAEAGEATDTQYF. CDR3 DNA: TGTGCCGAGGCGGGAGAGGCGACAGATACGCAGTATTTT.

The chain is built from TRBV20-1 and TRBJ1-2; 10 positions agree with TRBD1. Germline V CDR1 and CDR2: DFQATT, SNEGSKA (reference sequence). The CDR3 loop spans 14 amino acids. The V gene end was trimmed by 0 bases and the J gene end by 8 bases; junction bases not matched to a gene: 6. The CDR3 region is CSARDSGTGDGYTF. As DNA, the CDR3 is TGCAGTGCTAGAGATTCCGGGACAGGGGACGGCTACACCTTC.